This T cell receptor (beta chain) was identified during a study of memory CD4+ T cells and cytomegalovirus serostatus. Study-level background: Donors were healthy Belgian adults, fewer than ten CMV seropositive and 20 to 25 seronegative. Regarding the study as a whole: The CMV-associated TCR signature appears largely within the CD4+ memory repertoire. About two fifths of the roughly 150 known CMV-associated TCRbeta sequences appeared in CD4+ memory.

The sort gate was single viable CD3+CD4+CD8-CD45RO+ cells for memory CD4+ T cells. Donors' CMV status reflects serum IgG against pp150, pp28, p38, p52. A word on this clone: Its antigen is unknown.

Libraries were prepared by immunoSEQ multiplex PCR; TCRdb keeps only in-frame clonotypes and omits some of them. Seen here are about 75,000 clones, roughly three quarters observed once, and the top ten hold 2.5% to 3%. CDR3 length: 14 residues. Germline V gives CDR1 SGHNT, CDR2 YENEEA. The ends lost 8 bases at V and 7 bases at J; junction bases unmatched: 7. The clonotype comes from an adult in good health and CMV-seropositive. Sequencing was carried out using memory CD4+ T cells from blood. The chain joins TRBV11-3 to TRBJ2-1; 11 bases are a match to TRBD1. The CDR3: CASQGTGGWNEQFF. The CDR3 DNA reads TGTGCCAGCCAAGGGACAGGGGGGTGGAATGAGCAGTTCTTC.